The entry below describes one T cell receptor (beta chain). Its antigen is unidentified. The CDR3 length is 16 residues. Vbeta (60) and Jbeta (13) primers were used in the PCR. Repertoires were generated with immunoSEQ multiplex PCR, while TCRdb's copy carries only in-frame clones and drops some. Of 150,000 or so clones in the sample, around 84% were seen once. This specimen belongs to a study of cytomegalovirus exposure and HLA in healthy donors. About the study: HLA-typed donors were the source of 90 million or so unique TCRs, which an early data release held.

General study points: The authors assumed roughly uniform sequencing depth across donors for presence/absence analyses. Later analysis suggested links between common viral pathogens and several top significant clusters. Most CMV-associated TCR beta chains appeared HLA-restricted in a later analysis.

The sample taken for sequencing was PBMCs. This TCR was sampled from a man between 18 and 29 years old in good health and CMV-seronegative. The chain has TRBV21-1 and TRBJ1-4. TRBV21-1 is designated a pseudogene. The CDR3: CASSLTRGCNNEKLFF. The CDR3 nucleotides read TGTGCCAGCAGCTTAACCCGGGGGTGTAATAATGAAAAACTGTTTTTT.